This T cell receptor (beta chain) was recorded in a study of T-cell memory formation after mild COVID-19. Trimming removed 1 base from V and 5 bases from J; junction bases left unmatched: 3. CDR3 length equals 15 residues. CDR1 is SGHKS and CDR2 is YYEKEE in the germline V gene (reference sequence). TCRdb reanalysed the 5' RACE reads using MiXCR and keeps one entry per CDR3 protein. Altogether around 370,000 distinct CDR3 sequences are present, under 25% being singletons, with the ten largest covering 12%. Material: PBMCs or a T cell subset sorted from them (not recorded which). The sequence was obtained from an adult woman who had mild COVID-19 (a few samples of this study predate the infection). Cell type and time point are not known. The chain uses TRBV5-5 and TRBJ2-2; 9 bases are shared with TRBD2. As DNA, the CDR3 is TGTGCCAGCAGCTTGTTAGCGGGGGAGACCGGGGAGCTGTTTTTT. This encodes CASSLLAGETGELFF.